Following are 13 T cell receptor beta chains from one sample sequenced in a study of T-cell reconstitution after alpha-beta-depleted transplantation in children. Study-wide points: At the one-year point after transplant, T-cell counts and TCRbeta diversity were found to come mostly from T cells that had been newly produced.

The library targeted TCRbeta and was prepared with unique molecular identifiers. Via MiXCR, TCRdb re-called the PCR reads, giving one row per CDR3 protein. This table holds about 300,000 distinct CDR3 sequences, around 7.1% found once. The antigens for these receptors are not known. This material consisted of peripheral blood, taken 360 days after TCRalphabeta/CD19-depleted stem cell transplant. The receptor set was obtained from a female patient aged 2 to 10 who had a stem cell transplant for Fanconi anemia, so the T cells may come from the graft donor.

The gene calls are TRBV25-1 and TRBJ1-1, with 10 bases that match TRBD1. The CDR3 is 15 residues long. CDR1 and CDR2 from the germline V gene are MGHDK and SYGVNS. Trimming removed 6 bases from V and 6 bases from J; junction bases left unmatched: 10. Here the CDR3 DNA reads TGTGCCAGCAGCTTGGGACAGGGGTTCATTCCTGAAGCTTTCTTT. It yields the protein CASSLGQGFIPEAFF. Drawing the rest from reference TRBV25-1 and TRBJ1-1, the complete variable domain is EADIYQTPRYLVIGTGKKITLECSQTMGHDKMYWYQQDPGMELHLIHYSYGVNSTEKGDLSSESTVSRIRTEHFPLTLESARPSHTSQYLCASSLGQGFIPEAFFGQGTRLTVV.

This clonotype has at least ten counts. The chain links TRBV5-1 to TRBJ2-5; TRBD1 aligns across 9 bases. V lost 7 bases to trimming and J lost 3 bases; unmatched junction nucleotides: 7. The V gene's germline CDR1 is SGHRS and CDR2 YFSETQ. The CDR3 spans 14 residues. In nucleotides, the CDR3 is TGCGCCAGCTACAGGGGGCGGGATGAAGAGACCCAGTACTTC. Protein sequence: CASYRGRDEETQYF.

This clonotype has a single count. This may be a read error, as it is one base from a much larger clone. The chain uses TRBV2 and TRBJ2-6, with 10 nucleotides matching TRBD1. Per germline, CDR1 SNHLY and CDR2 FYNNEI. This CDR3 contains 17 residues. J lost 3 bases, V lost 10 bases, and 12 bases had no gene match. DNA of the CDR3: TGTGCCATCAGCCCAGACAGGGGGCGCGATGGGGCCAACGTCCTGACTTTC. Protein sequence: CAISPDRGRDGANVLTF.

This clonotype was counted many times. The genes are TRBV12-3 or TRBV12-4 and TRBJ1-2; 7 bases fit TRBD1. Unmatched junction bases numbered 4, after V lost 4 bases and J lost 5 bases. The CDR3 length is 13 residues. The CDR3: CASSYGTAYGYTF. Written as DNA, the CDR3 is TGTGCCAGCAGTTATGGGACAGCGTATGGCTACACCTTC.

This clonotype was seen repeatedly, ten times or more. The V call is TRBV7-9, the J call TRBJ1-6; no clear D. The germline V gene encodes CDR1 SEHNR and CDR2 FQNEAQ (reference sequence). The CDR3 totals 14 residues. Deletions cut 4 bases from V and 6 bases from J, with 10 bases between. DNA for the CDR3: TGTGCCAGCAGCTCCGTGAGACTTAATTCACCCCTCCACTTT. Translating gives CASSSVRLNSPLHF.

CDR3 protein: CSSSQPGLGVYEQYF. The CDR3 nucleotides are TGCAGTTCCTCCCAACCGGGACTAGGGGTATACGAGCAGTACTTC. The rearrangement uses TRBV20-1 and TRBJ2-7, with 8 bases fitting TRBD2. V trimming: 8 bases; J trimming: 4 bases; junction bases outside the gene matches: 16. The CDR3 is 15 amino acids. Germline V gene sequence: CDR1 DFQATT, CDR2 SNEGSKA (reference sequence).

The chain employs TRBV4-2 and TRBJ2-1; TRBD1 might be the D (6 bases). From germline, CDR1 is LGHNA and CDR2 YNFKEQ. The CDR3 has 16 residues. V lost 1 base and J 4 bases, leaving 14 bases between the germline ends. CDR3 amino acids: CASSQAGQGPYNEQFF. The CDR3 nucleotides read TGTGCCAGCAGCCAAGCCGGTCAGGGGCCTTACAATGAGCAGTTCTTC.

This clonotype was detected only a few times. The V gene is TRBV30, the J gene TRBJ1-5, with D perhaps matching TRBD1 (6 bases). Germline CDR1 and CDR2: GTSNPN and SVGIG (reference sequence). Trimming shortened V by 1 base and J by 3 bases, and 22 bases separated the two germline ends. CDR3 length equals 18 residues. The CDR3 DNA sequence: TGTGCCTGGAGTGCCCAGGGACAATCACTTTGGGCCAATCAGCCCCAGCATTTT. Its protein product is CAWSAQGQSLWANQPQHF.

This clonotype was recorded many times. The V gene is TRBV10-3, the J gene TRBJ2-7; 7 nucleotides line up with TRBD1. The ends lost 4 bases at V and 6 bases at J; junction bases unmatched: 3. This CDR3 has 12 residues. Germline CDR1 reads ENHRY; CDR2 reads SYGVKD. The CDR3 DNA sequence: TGTGCCATCAGTGTCGACAGGGCCGAGCAGTACGTC. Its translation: CAISVDRAEQYV.

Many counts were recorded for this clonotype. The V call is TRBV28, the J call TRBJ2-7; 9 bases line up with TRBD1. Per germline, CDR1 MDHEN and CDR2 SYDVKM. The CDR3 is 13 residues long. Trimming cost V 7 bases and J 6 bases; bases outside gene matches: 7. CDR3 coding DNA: TGTGCCAGCACCGGGACAGGGAGGTCCGAGCAGTACTTC. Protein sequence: CASTGTGRSEQYF.

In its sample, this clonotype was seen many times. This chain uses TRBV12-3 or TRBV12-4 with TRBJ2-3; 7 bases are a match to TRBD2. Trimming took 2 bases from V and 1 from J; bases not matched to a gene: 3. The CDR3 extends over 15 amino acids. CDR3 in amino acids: CASSLQGGGTDTQYF. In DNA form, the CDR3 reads TGTGCCAGCAGTTTACAGGGAGGGGGCACAGATACGCAGTATTTT.

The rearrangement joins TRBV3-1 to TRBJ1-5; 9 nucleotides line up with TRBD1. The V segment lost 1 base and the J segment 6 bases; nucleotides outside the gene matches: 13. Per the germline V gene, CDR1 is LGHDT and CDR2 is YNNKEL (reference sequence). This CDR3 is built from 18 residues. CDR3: CASSQGFTGQGLGQPQHF. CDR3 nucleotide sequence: TGTGCCAGCAGCCAAGGCTTCACGGGACAGGGATTAGGTCAGCCCCAGCATTTT.

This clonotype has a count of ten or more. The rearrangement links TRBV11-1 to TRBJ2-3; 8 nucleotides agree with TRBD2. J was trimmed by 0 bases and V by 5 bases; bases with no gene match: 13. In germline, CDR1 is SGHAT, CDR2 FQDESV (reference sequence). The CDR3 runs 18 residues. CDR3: CASSPILGVAGSTDTQYF. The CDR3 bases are TGTGCCAGCAGCCCTATCCTAGGGGTAGCGGGGAGCACAGATACGCAGTATTTT.